A few counts support the clone carrying this T cell receptor beta chain. Its antigen is not known. One end of the junction fails to match germline, which may point to a read error. This specimen belongs to a study of blood T cells in healthy people across ages. The CDR3 length is 15 residues. A J-beta primer mix and a sample-barcoded 5' primer were used in a second PCR of roughly 6 to 11 cycles. Carrying 12 random nucleotides, a template-switch adaptor labeled each individual cDNA molecule. MiXCR was run by TCRdb on the 5' RACE reads, yielding one entry per CDR3 protein. The profile shows 750,000 to 950,000 distinct CDR3 sequences, roughly 25% of them singletons. General observations from the study: Older individuals had lower TCR beta diversity per million T cells (the decline was roughly linear).

The sample also formed part of further work on T cells of mothers and their children. That investigation notes: Related mother-child pairs showed slightly higher but non-significant overlap than unrelated pairs. No clones detected were persistent microchimeric T cell clones.

Sequencing was carried out using blood. This chain uses TRBV12-3 or TRBV12-4 with TRBJ2-7; TRBD2 matches 13 bases. TRBJ2-1 matches the DNA end more closely, so the J call is doubtful. The clonotype comes from a boy between 10 and 17 years old in good health. CDR3 loop: CTSNVGTSGAGEQFF. DNA of the CDR3: TGTACCAGCAATGTGGGGACTAGCGGGGCAGGGGAGCAGTTCTTC.